The source of this T cell receptor (beta chain) is a study of cytomegalovirus exposure and HLA in healthy donors. Study-level findings and limits: Despite most TCR sequences being rare, some public TCRs occurred in many donors. Reports indicated that the classifier achieved high specificity and sensitivity in diagnosing cytomegalovirus status.

V gave up 4 bases and J gave up 3 bases, with 9 bases separating them. In germline, CDR1 is MNHNY, CDR2 SVGAGI (reference sequence). The CDR3 sequence is 14 residues long. From the 120-subject validation cohort, which was separate from the approximately 670-subject first cohort, the donors were drawn. The protocol was immunoSEQ multiplex PCR, while the TCRdb copy is restricted to in-frame clones and leaves out a portion. The table shows approximately 200,000 clones, with about 93% occurring only once. As concerns this clone: What it recognizes is unknown.

The sequencing input was PBMCs. This clonotype originated in a woman aged 18-35 years in good health and CMV-seronegative. V and J are TRBV6-6 and TRBJ1-4; tentative D call: TRBD1 (6 bases). The DNA for the CDR3 is TGTGCCAGCAGTTCCGGACAGTCTAATGAAAAACTGTTTTTT. It yields the protein CASSSGQSNEKLFF.